A selection of T cell receptor beta chains follows, all from one sample in a study of beta chain features in type 1 diabetes. The repertoire was sequenced with immunoSEQ multiplex PCR; TCRdb's copy has only in-frame clones and lacks some. The sample has some 660,000 clones, over 12% seen once. Sequenced material: naive CD4+ T cells from blood. The receptors were sampled from a man younger than 30 with type 1 diabetes. CDR3s include the opening cysteine and the closing phenylalanine or tryptophan. A D gene is named only where the DNA matches it firmly. A clone size is listed for some rows: how often the clone was seen (once, few, many), or a class if it is expanded.

V	size	D	J	DNA	CDR3
TRBV18	NA	NA	TRBJ2-5	TGTGCCAGCTCACGAGTAGTTGGTGAAGAGACCCAGTACTTC	CASSRVVGEETQYF
TRBV21-1	few	NA	TRBJ2-1	TGTGCCAGCAGCAATCTTTGTCGGGAGTGGGGCAATGAGCAGTTCTTC	CASSNLCREWGNEQFF
TRBV29-1	few	NA	TRBJ2-5	TGCAGCTTAAGCTCGGGGCAAGAGACCCAGTACTTC	CSLSSGQETQYF
TRBV25-1	NA	NA	TRBJ2-1	TGTGCCAGCAGTGTCGGGGGTGGTTACAATGAGCAGTTCTTC	CASSVGGGYNEQFF
TRBV2	NA	NA	TRBJ2-3	TGTGCCAGCAGTGACAGCCTCGGCACAGATACGCAGTATTTT	CASSDSLGTDTQYF
TRBV7-2	few	NA	TRBJ2-4	TGTGCCAGCAGCTCGGCACAGCGGCCCGTCTTTCAGTACTTC	CASSSAQRPVFQYF
TRBV29-1	NA	NA	TRBJ2-5	TGCAGCGTGTATCCCCTGACACATCAAGAGACCCAGTACTTC	CSVYPLTHQETQYF
TRBV30	few	NA	TRBJ1-2	TGTGCCTGGAGTGGGGGCCCTAACTATGGCTACACCTTC	CAWSGGPNYGYTF
TRBV7-9	few	TRBD2	TRBJ2-1	TGTGCCAGCAGCGTTAGCGGGAACTCCTACAATGAGCAGTTCTTC	CASSVSGNSYNEQFF
TRBV11-2	NA	TRBD1	TRBJ1-4	TGTGCCAGCAGCGACCGGACAGGGAGGAATGAAAAACTGTTTTTT	CASSDRTGRNEKLFF
TRBV9	NA	NA	TRBJ1-2	TGTGCCAGCAGCCGGGACGTAAACTATGGCTACACCTTC	CASSRDVNYGYTF
TRBV4-1	NA	TRBD2	TRBJ2-7	TGCGCCAGCAGCCGGGTACTAGCGGGAGGCCACGAGCAGTACTTC	CASSRVLAGGHEQYF
TRBV5-4	NA	TRBD1	TRBJ2-2	TGTGCCAGCAGCTTACAGGGGAACGGGGAGCTGTTTTTT	CASSLQGNGELFF
TRBV4-1	few	NA	TRBJ2-2	TGCGCCAGCACTGGAGCCGGGGAGCTGTTTTTT	CASTGAGELFF
TRBV4-3	NA	NA	TRBJ1-3	TGCGCCAGCAGCCCCTCAAGAGCGTATGGAAACACCATATATTTT	CASSPSRAYGNTIYF
TRBV23-1	NA	NA	TRBJ2-5	TGCGCCAGCAGTCGGGGGCCAATACACCAAGAGACCCAGTACTTC	CASSRGPIHQETQYF
TRBV7-9	NA	NA	TRBJ2-5	TGTGCCAGCAGCTTCGGACCCCTCGAGACCCAGTACTTC	CASSFGPLETQYF
TRBV9	NA	NA	TRBJ2-3	TGTGCCAGCAGCGTAGGTCTGGACCCCACAGATACGCAGTATTTT	CASSVGLDPTDTQYF
TRBV15	NA	TRBD1	TRBJ1-2	TGTGCCACCAGCAGAGGACGTACAGGGGCCGGGGATGGCTACACCTTC	CATSRGRTGAGDGYTF
TRBV30	few	NA	TRBJ1-1	TGTGCCTGGTCTCAGCACGGGAACACTGAAGCTTTCTTT	CAWSQHGNTEAFF
TRBV6-6	few	NA	TRBJ2-1	TGTGCCAGCAGTTACTCGACGGTAAGGGATGAGCAGTTCTTC	CASSYSTVRDEQFF
TRBV30	few	NA	TRBJ1-2	TGTGCCTGGAGTACACAGGGCCACGGCTACACCTTC	CAWSTQGHGYTF
TRBV9	NA	TRBD1	TRBJ2-1	TGTGCCAGCAGCGCCCGGGACAGGTACAATGAGCAGTTCTTC	CASSARDRYNEQFF
TRBV30	NA	NA	TRBJ1-5	TGTGCCTGGAGTCGGGGTGATCAGCCCCAGCATTTT	CAWSRGDQPQHF
TRBV9	NA	TRBD1	TRBJ1-2	TGTGCCAGCAGCGCCACACGGACAGGGCACGGCTACACCTTC	CASSATRTGHGYTF
TRBV4-1	NA	NA	TRBJ2-7	TGCGCCAGCAGCCAAACCCTACAGGGTTGGAGCTACGAGCAGTACTTC	CASSQTLQGWSYEQYF
TRBV6-4	NA	NA	TRBJ2-5	TGTGCCAGCAGTGAGTTCGTTGAGACCCAGTACTTC	CASSEFVETQYF
TRBV7-3	few	TRBD2	TRBJ2-7	TGTGCCAGCAGCCAGAGCGGGGGCTCCTACGAGCAGTACTTC	CASSQSGGSYEQYF
TRBV5-4	few	TRBD1	TRBJ2-2	TGTGCCAGCAGTCCGGGACAGGGGGGTTCCGGGGAGCTGTTTTTT	CASSPGQGGSGELFF
TRBV19	once	NA	TRBJ2-7	TGTGCCAGTAGTCTCGACGGGCTATCCTACGAGCAGTACTTC	CASSLDGLSYEQYF
TRBV9	NA	NA	TRBJ1-4	TGTGCCAGCAGCGTAGATCCAGGGATGCAAGAAAAACTGTTTTTT	CASSVDPGMQEKLFF
TRBV6-5	few	NA	TRBJ1-4	TGTGCCAGCAGTCGGAGCGGTAGTTTGGGTGAAAAACTGTTTTTT	CASSRSGSLGEKLFF
TRBV21-1	few	NA	TRBJ1-1	TGTGCCAGCAGCAAATTCACAAAATCCTCGGCCCCGAGAAAAGCTTTCTTT	CASSKFTKSSAPRKAFF